This entry concerns a single T cell receptor beta chain. Antigen: not known. The sample comes from a study of T cell responses to AZD1222 COVID-19 vaccine. Study-level background: Recipients boosted at about 4 weeks or about 12 weeks are pooled. General study results and limits: Spike was spanned by vaccine-associated CD4 TCRs, with dominance at 160-218 and 743-854.

Profiled with immunoSEQ multiplex PCR; TCRdb holds only in-frame clones, not every one. The sample has some 130,000 clones, 90% to 95% seen once; the top ten hold 2.8%. The material sequenced was peripheral blood, taken on day 0 of AZD1222 vaccination. The TCR was taken from an adult in good health.

In nucleotides, the CDR3 is TGTGCCAGCTCTGGGAACCAAGGGGGAGCTTTCTTT. Protein sequence: CASSGNQGGAFF. V gene TRBV6-5 combines with J gene TRBJ1-1, with a tentative D call TRBD1 (6 bases). The ends were cut back, 8 bases at V and 10 bases at J, with 17 bases in the middle. CDR1 MNHEY and CDR2 SVGAGI come from the germline V gene. The CDR3 is made up of 12 amino acids.